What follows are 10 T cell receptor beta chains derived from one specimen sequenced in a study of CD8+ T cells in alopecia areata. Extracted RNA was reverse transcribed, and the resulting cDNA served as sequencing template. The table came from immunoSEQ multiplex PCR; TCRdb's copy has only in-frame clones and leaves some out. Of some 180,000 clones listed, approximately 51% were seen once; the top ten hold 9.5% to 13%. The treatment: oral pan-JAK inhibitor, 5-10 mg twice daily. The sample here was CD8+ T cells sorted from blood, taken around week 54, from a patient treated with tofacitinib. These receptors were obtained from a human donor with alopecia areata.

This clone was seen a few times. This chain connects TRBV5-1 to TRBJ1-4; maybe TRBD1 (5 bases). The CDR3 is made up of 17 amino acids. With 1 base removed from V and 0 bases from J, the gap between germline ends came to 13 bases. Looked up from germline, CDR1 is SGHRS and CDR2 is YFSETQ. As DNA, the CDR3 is TGCGCCAGCAGCTTGTGGGGGACCTCGACAACTAATGAAAAACTGTTTTTT. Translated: CASSLWGTSTTNEKLFF. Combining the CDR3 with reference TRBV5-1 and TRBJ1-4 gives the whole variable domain KAGVTQTPRYLIKTRGQQVTLSCSPISGHRSVSWYQQTPGQGLQFLFEYFSETQRNKGNFPGRFSGRQFSNSRSEMNVSTLELGDSALYLCASSLWGTSTTNEKLFFGSGTQLSVL.

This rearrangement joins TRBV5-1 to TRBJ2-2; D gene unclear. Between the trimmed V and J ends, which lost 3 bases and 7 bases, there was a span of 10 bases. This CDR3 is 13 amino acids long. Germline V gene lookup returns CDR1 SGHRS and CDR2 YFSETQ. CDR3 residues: CASSSEQRGELFF. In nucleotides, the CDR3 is TGCGCCAGCAGCTCCGAACAGCGCGGGGAGCTGTTTTTT.

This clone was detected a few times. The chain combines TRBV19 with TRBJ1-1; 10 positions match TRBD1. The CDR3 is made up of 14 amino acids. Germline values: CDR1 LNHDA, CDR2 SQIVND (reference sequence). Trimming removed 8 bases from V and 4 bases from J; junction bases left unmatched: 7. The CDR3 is CASSGQGDGTEAFF. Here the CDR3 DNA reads TGTGCCAGTTCCGGACAGGGGGATGGCACTGAAGCTTTCTTT.

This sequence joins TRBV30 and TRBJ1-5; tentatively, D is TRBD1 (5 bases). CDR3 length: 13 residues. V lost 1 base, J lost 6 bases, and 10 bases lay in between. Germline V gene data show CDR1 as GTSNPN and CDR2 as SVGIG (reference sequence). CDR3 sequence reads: CAWSAMGGQPQHF. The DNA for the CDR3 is TGTGCCTGGAGTGCGATGGGGGGTCAGCCCCAGCATTTT.

CDR3 coding DNA: TGTGCCAGCGGCCGTCTTAGCGGGGGGGCTGGTGAGCAGTTCTTC. This translates into CASGRLSGGAGEQFF. The gene calls are TRBV11-1 and TRBJ2-1, with 11 bases that match TRBD2. The CDR3 is 15 amino acids. CDR1 is SGHAT and CDR2 is FQDESV in the germline V gene (reference sequence). J gave up 9 bases and V 8 bases, and 12 bases lay outside the gene matches.

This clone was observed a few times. The CDR3 reads CATERGRGEQFF. CDR3 DNA sequence: TGTGCCACCGAAAGGGGTAGAGGTGAGCAGTTCTTC. The rearrangement links TRBV15 to TRBJ2-1, with D perhaps matching TRBD1 (5 bases). From germline, CDR1 is LNHNV and CDR2 YYDKDF (reference sequence). The CDR3 is made up of 12 amino acids. Trimming stripped 8 bases from V and 9 bases from J, with 14 bases between. Combining the CDR3 with reference TRBV15 and TRBJ2-1 gives the whole variable domain DAMVIQNPRYQVTQFGKPVTLSCSQTLNHNVMYWYQQKSSQAPKLLFHYYDKDFNNEADTPDNFQSRRPNTSFCFLDIRSPGLGDTAMYLCATERGRGEQFFGPGTRLTVL.

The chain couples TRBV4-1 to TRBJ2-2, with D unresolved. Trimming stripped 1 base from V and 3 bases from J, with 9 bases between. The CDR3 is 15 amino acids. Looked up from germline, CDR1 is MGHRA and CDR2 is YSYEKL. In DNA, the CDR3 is TGCGCCAGCAGCCAAGGGCCACACTACACCGGGGAGCTGTTTTTT. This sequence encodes CASSQGPHYTGELFF.

CDR3 protein: CASSNTGGNTEAFF. The CDR3 coding sequence is TGTGCCAGCAGTAACACAGGGGGGAACACTGAAGCTTTCTTT. The V and J genes are TRBV6-5 and TRBJ1-1; 8 positions match TRBD1. The CDR3 runs 14 residues. The J segment lost 1 base and the V segment lost 5 bases, leaving 3 bases of the junction unmatched. Germline CDR1 and CDR2: MNHEY and SVGAGI.

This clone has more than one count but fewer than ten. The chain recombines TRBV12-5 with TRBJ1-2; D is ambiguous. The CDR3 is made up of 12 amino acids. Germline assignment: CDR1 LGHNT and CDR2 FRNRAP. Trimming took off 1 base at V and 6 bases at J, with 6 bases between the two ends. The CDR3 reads CASGLGVNGYTF. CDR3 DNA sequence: TGTGCTAGTGGTTTGGGCGTAAATGGCTACACCTTC.

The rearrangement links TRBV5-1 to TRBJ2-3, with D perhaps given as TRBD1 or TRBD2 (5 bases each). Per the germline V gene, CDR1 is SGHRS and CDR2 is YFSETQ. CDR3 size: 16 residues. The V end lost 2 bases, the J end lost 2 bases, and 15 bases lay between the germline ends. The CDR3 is CASSFRDQSYTDTQYF. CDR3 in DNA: TGCGCCAGCAGCTTCCGGGACCAAAGCTACACAGATACGCAGTATTTT.